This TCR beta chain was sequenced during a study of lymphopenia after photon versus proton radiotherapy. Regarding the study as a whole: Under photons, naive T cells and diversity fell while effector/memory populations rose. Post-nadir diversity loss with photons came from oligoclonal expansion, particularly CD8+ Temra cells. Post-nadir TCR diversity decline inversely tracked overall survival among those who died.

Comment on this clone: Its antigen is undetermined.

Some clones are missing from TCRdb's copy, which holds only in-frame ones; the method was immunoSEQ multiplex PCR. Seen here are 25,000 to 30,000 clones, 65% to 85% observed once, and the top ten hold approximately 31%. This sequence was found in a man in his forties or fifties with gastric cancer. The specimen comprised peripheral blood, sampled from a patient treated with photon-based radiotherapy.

The CDR3 DNA reads as TGTGCCAGCAGCTCACAACGATGGACAGGGAGGGGGTTCACAGATACGCAGTATTTT. This codes for CASSSQRWTGRGFTDTQYF. The V call is TRBV5-4, the J call TRBJ2-3, with D possibly matching TRBD1 (8 bases). The V end lost 3 bases, the J end lost 2 bases, and 25 bases lay between the germline ends. Per the germline V gene, CDR1 is SGHNT and CDR2 is YYREEE (reference sequence). The CDR3 is 19 amino acids.